This T cell receptor beta chain was identified in a study of beta chain features in type 1 diabetes. Isolated RNA was reverse transcribed in full, so expressed TCRB transcripts were sequenced. The data were produced by immunoSEQ multiplex PCR, yet TCRdb's version contains in-frame clones alone and is incomplete. The table has under 800,000 clones, around 16% seen once. The germline V gene has CDR1 MNHNY and CDR2 SVGAGI (reference sequence). CDR3 size: 16 residues. Trimming took 0 bases from V and 6 from J; bases not matched to a gene: 10. V usage is TRBV6-6 and J usage is TRBJ2-7; 8 positions agree with TRBD1. The sample comprised naive CD4+ T cells from blood. This clonotype was sampled from a man aged 18 to 29 in good health. CDR3 sequence (DNA): TGTGCCAGCAGTTACTCTATCCCAGGGGGCAGGGGCGAGCAGTACTTC. Protein: CASSYSIPGGRGEQYF.